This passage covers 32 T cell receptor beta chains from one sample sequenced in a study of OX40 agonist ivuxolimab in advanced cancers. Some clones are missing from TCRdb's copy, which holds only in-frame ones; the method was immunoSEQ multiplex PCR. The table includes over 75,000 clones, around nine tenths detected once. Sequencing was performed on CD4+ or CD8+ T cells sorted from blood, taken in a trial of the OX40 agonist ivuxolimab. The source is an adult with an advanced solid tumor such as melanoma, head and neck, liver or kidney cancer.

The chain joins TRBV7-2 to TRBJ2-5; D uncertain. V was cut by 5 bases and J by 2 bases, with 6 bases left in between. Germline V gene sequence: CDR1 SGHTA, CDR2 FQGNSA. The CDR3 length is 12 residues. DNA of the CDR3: TGTGCCAGCAGCCCCCTTCAAGAGACCCAGTACTTC. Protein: CASSPLQETQYF.

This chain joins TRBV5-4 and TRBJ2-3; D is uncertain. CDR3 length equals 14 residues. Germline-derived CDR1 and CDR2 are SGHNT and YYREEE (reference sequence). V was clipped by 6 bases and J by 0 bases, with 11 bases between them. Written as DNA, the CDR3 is TGTGCCAGCAAACCCCTGGCTAGCACAGATACGCAGTATTTT. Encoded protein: CASKPLASTDTQYF.

In nucleotides, the CDR3 is TGTGCCAGCAGCTTGGGGACAGGGGTGGAAAAACTGTTTTTT. Encoded protein: CASSLGTGVEKLFF. The rearrangement uses TRBV7-7 and TRBJ1-4; TRBD1 agrees at 10 bases. J was trimmed by 8 bases and V by 3 bases; bases with no gene match: 3. Germline V CDR1 and CDR2: SSHAT, FNYEAQ (reference sequence). The CDR3 loop spans 14 amino acids.

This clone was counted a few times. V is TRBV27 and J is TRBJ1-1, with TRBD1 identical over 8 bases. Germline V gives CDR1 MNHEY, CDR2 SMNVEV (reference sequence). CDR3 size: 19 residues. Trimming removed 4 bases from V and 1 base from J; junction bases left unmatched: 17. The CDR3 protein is CASSSTAVQRQGKNTEAFF. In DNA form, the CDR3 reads TGTGCCAGCAGTTCGACAGCAGTGCAACGACAGGGGAAGAACACTGAAGCTTTCTTT.

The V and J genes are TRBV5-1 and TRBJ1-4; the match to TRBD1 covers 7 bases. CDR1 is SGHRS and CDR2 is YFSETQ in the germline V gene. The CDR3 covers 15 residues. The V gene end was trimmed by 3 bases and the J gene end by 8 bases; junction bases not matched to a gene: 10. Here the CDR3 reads CASSSDAGTDEKLFF. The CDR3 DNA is TGCGCCAGCAGCTCGGACGCCGGGACAGACGAAAAACTGTTTTTT.

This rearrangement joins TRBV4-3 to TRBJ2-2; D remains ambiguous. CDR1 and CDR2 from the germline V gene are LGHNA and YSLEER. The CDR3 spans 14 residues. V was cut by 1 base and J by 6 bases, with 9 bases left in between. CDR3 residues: CASSQVLGSGELFF. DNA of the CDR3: TGCGCCAGCAGCCAAGTATTGGGGTCCGGGGAGCTGTTTTTT.

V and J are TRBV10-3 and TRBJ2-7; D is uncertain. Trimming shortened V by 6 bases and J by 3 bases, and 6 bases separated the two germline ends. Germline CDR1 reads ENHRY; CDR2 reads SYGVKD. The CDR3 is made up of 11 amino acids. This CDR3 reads CAIREDYEQYF. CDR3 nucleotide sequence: TGTGCCATCAGGGAAGACTACGAGCAGTACTTC.

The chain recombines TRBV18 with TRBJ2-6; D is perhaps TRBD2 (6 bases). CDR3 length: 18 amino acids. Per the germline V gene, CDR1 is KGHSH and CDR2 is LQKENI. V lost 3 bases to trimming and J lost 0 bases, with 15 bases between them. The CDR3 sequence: CASSPLGQGGSGANVLTF. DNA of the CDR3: TGTGCCAGCTCACCCCTGGGGCAGGGAGGCTCTGGGGCCAACGTCCTGACTTTC.

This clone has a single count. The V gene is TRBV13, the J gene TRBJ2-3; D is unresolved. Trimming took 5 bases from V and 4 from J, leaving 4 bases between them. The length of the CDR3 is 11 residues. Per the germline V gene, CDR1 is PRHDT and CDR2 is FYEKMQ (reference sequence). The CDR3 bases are TGTGCCAGCAGCATATCAGATACGCAGTATTTT. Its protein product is CASSISDTQYF.

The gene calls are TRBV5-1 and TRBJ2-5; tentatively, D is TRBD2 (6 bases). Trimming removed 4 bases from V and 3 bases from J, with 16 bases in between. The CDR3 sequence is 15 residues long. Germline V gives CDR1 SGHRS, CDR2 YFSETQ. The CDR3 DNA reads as TGCGCCAGCAGCCGGCTGGCAGGAGGGGAAGAGACCCAGTACTTC. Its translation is CASSRLAGGEETQYF.

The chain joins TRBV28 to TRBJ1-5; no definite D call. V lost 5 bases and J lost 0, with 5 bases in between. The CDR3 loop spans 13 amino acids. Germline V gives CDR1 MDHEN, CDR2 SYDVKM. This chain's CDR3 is CASSPYSNQPQHF. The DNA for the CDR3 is TGTGCCAGCAGTCCGTATAGCAATCAGCCCCAGCATTTT.

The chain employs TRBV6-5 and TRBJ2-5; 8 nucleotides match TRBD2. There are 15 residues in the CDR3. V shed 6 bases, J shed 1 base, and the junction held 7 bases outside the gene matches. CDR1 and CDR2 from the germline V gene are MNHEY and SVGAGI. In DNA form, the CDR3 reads TGTGCCAGCAGCCTCTCAGGACTAGCCCAAGAGACCCAGTACTTC. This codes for CASSLSGLAQETQYF.

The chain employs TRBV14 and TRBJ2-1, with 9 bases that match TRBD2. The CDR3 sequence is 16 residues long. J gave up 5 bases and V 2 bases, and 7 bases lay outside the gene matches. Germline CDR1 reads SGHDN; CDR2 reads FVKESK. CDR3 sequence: CASSQLLAGGHNEQFF. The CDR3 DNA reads TGTGCCAGCAGCCAATTACTAGCGGGCGGACACAATGAGCAGTTCTTC. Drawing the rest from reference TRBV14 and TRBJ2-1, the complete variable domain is EAGVTQFPSHSVIEKGQTVTLRCDPISGHDNLYWYRRVMGKEIKFLLHFVKESKQDESGMPNNRFLAERTGGTYSTLKVQPAELEDSGVYFCASSQLLAGGHNEQFFGPGTRLTVL.

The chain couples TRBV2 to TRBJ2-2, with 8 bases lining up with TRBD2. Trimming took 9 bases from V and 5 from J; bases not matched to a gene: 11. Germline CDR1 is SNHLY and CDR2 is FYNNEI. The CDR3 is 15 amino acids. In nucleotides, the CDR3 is TGTGCCAGTCTGAGGGAAGCGGGAGTGACCGGGGAGCTGTTTTTT. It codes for CASLREAGVTGELFF. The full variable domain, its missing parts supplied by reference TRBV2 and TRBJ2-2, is EPEVTQTPSHQVTQMGQEVILRCVPISNHLYFYWYRQILGQKVEFLVSFYNNEISEKSEIFDDQFSVERPDGSNFTLKIRSTKLEDSAMYFCASLREAGVTGELFFGEGSRLTVL.

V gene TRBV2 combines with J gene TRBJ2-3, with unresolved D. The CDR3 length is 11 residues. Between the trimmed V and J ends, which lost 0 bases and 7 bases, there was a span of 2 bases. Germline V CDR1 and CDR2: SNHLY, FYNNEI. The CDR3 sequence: CASSEAYTQYF. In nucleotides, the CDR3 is TGTGCCAGCAGTGAAGCCTATACGCAGTATTTT. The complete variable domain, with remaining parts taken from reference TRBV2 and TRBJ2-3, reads EPEVTQTPSHQVTQMGQEVILRCVPISNHLYFYWYRQILGQKVEFLVSFYNNEISEKSEIFDDQFSVERPDGSNFTLKIRSTKLEDSAMYFCASSEAYTQYFGPGTRLTVL.

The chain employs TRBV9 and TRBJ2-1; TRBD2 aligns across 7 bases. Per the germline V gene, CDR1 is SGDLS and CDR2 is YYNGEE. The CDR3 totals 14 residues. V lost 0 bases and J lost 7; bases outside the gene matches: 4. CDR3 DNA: TGTGCCAGCAGCGTAGGCCTCGGGAGGAATGAGCAGTTCTTC. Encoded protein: CASSVGLGRNEQFF. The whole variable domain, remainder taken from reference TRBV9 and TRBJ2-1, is DSGVTQTPKHLITATGQRVTLRCSPRSGDLSVYWYQQSLDQGLQFLIQYYNGEERAKGNILERFSAQQFPDLHSELNLSSLELGDSALYFCASSVGLGRNEQFFGPGTRLTVL.

CDR3 residues: CASSMRTGGGYTF. In nucleotides, the CDR3 is TGTGCCAGTAGTATGAGGACAGGGGGCGGCTACACCTTC. V and J are TRBV19 and TRBJ1-2; 11 nucleotides match TRBD1. Trimming at V came to 3 bases and at J to 8 bases, leaving 2 bases not matched to a gene. Germline loops: CDR1 LNHDA, CDR2 SQIVND (reference sequence). The CDR3 is 13 residues long.

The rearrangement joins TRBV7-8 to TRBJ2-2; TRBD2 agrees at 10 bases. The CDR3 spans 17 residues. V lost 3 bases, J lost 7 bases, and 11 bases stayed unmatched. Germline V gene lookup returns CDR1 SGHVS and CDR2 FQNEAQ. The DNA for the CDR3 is TGTGCCAGCAGCTTCCAAAGCGGGGGGGCGACGGTCGGGGAGCTGTTTTTT. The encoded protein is CASSFQSGGATVGELFF.

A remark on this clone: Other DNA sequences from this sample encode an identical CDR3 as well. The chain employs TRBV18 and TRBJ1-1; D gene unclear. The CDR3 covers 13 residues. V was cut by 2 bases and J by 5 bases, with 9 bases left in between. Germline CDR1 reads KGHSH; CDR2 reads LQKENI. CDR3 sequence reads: CASSPIEGTEAFF. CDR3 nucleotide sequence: TGTGCCAGCTCACCAATCGAGGGTACTGAAGCTTTCTTT.

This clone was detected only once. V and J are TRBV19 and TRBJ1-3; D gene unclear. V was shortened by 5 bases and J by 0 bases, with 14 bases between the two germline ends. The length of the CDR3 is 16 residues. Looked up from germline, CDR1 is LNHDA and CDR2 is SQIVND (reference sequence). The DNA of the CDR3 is TGTGCCAGTAGTCGCGGCAGCCAAAGCTCTGGAAACACCATATATTTT. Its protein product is CASSRGSQSSGNTIYF.

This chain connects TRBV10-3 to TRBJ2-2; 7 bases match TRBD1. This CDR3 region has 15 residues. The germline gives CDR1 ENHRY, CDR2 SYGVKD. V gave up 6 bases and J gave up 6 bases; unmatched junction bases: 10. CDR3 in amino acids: CAIRNRQGRAGELFF. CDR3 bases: TGTGCCATCAGGAACAGACAGGGTCGGGCCGGGGAGCTGTTTTTT.

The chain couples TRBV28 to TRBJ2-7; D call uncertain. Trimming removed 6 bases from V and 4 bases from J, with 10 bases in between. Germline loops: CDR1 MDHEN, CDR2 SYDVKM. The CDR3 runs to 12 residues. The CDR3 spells CASSPPTYEQYF. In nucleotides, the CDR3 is TGTGCCAGCAGCCCCCCTACGTACGAGCAGTACTTC.

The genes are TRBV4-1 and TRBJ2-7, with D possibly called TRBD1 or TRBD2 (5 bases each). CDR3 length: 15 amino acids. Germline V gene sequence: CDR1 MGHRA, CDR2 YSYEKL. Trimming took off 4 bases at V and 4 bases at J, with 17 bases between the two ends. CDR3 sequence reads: CASSRPGTSLYEQYF. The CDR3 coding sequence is TGCGCCAGCAGCCGGCCCGGGACCTCCCTTTACGAGCAGTACTTC.

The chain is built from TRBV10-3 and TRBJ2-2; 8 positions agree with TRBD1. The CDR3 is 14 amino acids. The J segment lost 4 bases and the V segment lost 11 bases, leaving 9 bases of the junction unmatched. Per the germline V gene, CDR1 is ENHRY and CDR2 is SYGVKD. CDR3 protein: CASTTGGSTGELFF. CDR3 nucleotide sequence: TGTGCCTCGACCACAGGGGGAAGCACCGGGGAGCTGTTTTTT.

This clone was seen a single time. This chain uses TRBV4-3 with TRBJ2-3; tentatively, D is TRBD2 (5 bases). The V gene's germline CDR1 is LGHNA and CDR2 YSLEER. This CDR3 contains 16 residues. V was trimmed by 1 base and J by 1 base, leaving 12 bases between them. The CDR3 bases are TGCGCCAGCAGCCAAGCGCCTAGCCAGGGCACAGATACGCAGTATTTT. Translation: CASSQAPSQGTDTQYF.

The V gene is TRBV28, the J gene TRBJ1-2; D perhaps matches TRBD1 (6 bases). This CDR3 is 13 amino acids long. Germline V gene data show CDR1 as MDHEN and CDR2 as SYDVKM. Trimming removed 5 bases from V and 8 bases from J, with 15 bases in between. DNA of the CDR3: TGTGCCAGCAGTCTGACAGGCGTAGGGGGCTACACCTTC. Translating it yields CASSLTGVGGYTF.

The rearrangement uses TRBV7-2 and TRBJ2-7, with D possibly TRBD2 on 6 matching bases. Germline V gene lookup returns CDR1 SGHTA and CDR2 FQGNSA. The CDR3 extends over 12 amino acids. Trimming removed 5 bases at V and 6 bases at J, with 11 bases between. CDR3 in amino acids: CASSLTRSEQYF. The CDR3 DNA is TGTGCCAGCAGCCTGACTAGGAGCGAGCAGTACTTC.

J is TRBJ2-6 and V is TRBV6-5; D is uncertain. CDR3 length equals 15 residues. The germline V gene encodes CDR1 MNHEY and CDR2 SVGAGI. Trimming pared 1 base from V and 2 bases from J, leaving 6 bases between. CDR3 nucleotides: TGTGCCAGCAGTTACTTAAGGCCTGGGGCCAACGTCCTGACTTTC. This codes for CASSYLRPGANVLTF.

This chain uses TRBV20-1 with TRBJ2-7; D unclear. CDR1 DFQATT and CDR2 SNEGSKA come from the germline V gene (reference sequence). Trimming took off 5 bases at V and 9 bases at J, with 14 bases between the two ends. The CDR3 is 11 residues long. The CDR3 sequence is CSALSPAGQYF. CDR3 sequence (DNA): TGCAGTGCTTTAAGCCCTGCCGGGCAGTACTTC.

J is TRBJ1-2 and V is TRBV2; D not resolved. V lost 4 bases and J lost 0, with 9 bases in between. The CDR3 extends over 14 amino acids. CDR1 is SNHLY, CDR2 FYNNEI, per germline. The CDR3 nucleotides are TGTGCCAGCAGTGGAGTCAGCGCTAACTATGGCTACACCTTC. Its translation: CASSGVSANYGYTF.

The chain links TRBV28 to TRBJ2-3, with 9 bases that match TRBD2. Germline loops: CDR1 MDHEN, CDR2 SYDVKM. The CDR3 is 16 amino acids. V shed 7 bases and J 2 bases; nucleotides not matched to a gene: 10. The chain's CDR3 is CASTNWRGGNTDTQYF. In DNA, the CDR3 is TGTGCCAGCACTAACTGGCGGGGGGGCAACACAGATACGCAGTATTTT.

Here the CDR3 DNA reads TGTGCCATCAGGGGGTATGCGGGCGGGAACACTGAAGCTTTCTTT. Its translation: CAIRGYAGGNTEAFF. The V call is TRBV10-3, the J call TRBJ1-1; D is unresolved. Germline CDR1 is ENHRY and CDR2 is SYGVKD. The CDR3 covers 15 residues. V lost 6 bases and J 1 base, leaving 15 bases between the germline ends.